In this sample, the clone carrying this TCR beta chain turned up a few times. These data are taken from a study of T cells in Graves' hyperthyroidism and ophthalmopathy. Germline CDR1 and CDR2: WSHSY and SAAADI. The CDR3 sequence is 15 residues long. The V gene end was trimmed by 6 bases and the J gene end by 6 bases; junction bases not matched to a gene: 8. Using RNA transcripts as the source, TCR beta CDR3 regions were amplified. TCR CDR3 regions were first amplified by RT-PCR with HTBI primers. TCRdb called the multiplex PCR reads again in MiXCR, with one record for every CDR3 protein. The sample carries fewer than 200,000 distinct CDR3 sequences, 9.4% recorded once.

Sequencing was carried out using blood. V usage is TRBV10-2 and J usage is TRBJ1-6; 7 nucleotides match TRBD1. The clonotype originates from a young woman with Graves' hyperthyroidism that later progressed to Graves' ophthalmopathy. DNA for the CDR3: TGCGCCAGCAGCAACAGGGGCGGCGTTAATTCACCCCTCCACTTT. This translates into CASSNRGGVNSPLHF.